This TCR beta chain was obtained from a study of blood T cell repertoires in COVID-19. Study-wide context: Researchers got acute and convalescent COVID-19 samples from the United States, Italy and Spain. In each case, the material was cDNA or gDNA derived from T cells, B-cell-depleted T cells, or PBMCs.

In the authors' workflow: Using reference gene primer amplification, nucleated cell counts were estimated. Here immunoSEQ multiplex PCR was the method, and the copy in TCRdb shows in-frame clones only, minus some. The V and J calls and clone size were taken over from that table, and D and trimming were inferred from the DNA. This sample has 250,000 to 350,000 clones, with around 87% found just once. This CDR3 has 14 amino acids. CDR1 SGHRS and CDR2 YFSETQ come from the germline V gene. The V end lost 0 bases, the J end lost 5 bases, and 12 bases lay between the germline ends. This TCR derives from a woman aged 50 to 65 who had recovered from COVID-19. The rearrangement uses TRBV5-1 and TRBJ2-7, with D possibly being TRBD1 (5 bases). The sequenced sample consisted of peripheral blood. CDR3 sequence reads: CASSLDGRVNEQYF. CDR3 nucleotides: TGCGCCAGCAGCTTGGACGGCAGGGTGAACGAGCAGTACTTC.